The sequence of this T cell receptor beta chain was determined in a study of a mutant IDH1 vaccine in newly diagnosed glioma. Using immunoSEQ multiplex PCR, the repertoire was profiled, and TCRdb retains in-frame clones only, with some absent. The data hold 32,000 or so clones, with about 79% observed a single time. Germline CDR1 and CDR2: MGHRA and YSYEKL. V shed 3 bases and J 1 base; nucleotides not matched to a gene: 12. This CDR3 region has 20 residues. About this clone itself: Its antigen is currently unknown.

Time point indicated: week 5, during vaccination. Topical imiquimod accompanied each vaccine dose, which consisted of 300 ug of mutant IDH1 20-mer peptide. The material was PBMCs, obtained from a glioma patient whose treatment included an IDH1 peptide vaccine. The chain uses TRBV4-1 and TRBJ2-3, with TRBD2 matching 14 bases. The clonotype originates from a man aged 25-45 years with glioma. The CDR3 bases are TGCGCCAGCAGCCAGGGTCCCGGGACTAGCGGGAGTGAGGGCACAGATACGCAGTATTTT. This translates into CASSQGPGTSGSEGTDTQYF.